The present TCR beta chain was sequenced within a study of glioma-infiltrating T cells. Using RNA template, CDR3s of TCR alpha and beta were amplified with iRepertoire arm-PCR. Input was roughly 85-450 ng of tissue mRNA or PBMC total RNA. Each CDR3 protein gets one entry after TCRdb re-called the multiplex PCR reads with MiXCR. The data contain tens of thousands of distinct CDR3 sequences, under 30% of them singletons. Study-level points and caveats: Tissue and blood shared very few CDR3 sequences.

V was pared by 2 bases and J by 11 bases, with 11 bases of the junction left unmatched. Germline values: CDR1 SQVTM, CDR2 ANQGSEA. This CDR3 contains 13 residues. This clonotype was found many times. No antigen is known for it. The sequenced material came from glioma tissue, nonneoplastic brain tissue, or PBMCs (not recorded which). This sequence was found in a human donor with low-grade glioma or glioblastoma, undergoing nonglioma brain surgery, or in good health (not recorded which). The chain employs TRBV29-1 and TRBJ2-5, with 7 positions matching TRBD1. The CDR3 coding sequence is TGCAGCGTTGAACGGCTGGTGGCAGGGGGACAGTACTTC. It specifies CSVERLVAGGQYF.